These 18 T cell receptor beta chains were all obtained from the same sample, sequenced in a study of blood T cells in healthy people across ages. With a J-beta primer mix and a sample-barcoded 5' primer, a second PCR ran 7 to 11 cycles. Each CDR3 protein gets one entry after TCRdb re-called the 5' RACE reads with MiXCR. Of fewer than 800,000 distinct CDR3 sequences listed, around half are singletons. The source material was blood. The receptors shown here come from a woman aged 60-70 years in good health.

In this sample, this clonotype turned up a few times. V is TRBV4-3 and J is TRBJ2-1, with D tentatively TRBD1 (6 bases). The CDR3 runs 19 residues. V lost 4 bases, J lost 0 bases, and 22 bases lay in between. Germline CDR1 LGHNA, CDR2 YSLEER. The CDR3 loop is CASSRKLPAQGSSYNEQFF. The CDR3 DNA is TGCGCCAGCAGCCGAAAGCTCCCCGCACAGGGCAGCTCCTACAATGAGCAGTTCTTC.

The CDR3 sequence is CASSYSYVGVGETQYF. The DNA of the CDR3 is TGTGCCAGCAGTTACTCGTACGTGGGAGTTGGGGAGACCCAGTACTTC. The rearrangement uses TRBV6-5 and TRBJ2-5, with D tentatively TRBD2 (5 bases). Germline CDR1 MNHEY, CDR2 SVGAGI. V lost 0 bases, J lost 5 bases, and 16 bases lay in between. The CDR3 runs to 16 residues.

This clonotype has at least ten counts. This chain uses TRBV27 with TRBJ1-2; 7 bases align to TRBD1. The CDR3 has 13 amino acids. Germline trimming cut 10 bases from V and 5 bases from J; bases unmatched to any gene: 10. Per germline, CDR1 MNHEY and CDR2 SMNVEV (reference sequence). The CDR3 region has the DNA TGTGCCATCCACGCCTCAGGGGGGTATGGCTACACCTTC. Translated, it gives CAIHASGGYGYTF.

V gene TRBV6-4 combines with J gene TRBJ2-2; TRBD2 aligns across 13 bases. There are 17 residues in the CDR3. Germline V lookup: CDR1 MRHNA, CDR2 SNTAGT. V dropped 4 bases and J dropped 1; count of bases not matched to a gene: 3. CDR3 in DNA: TGTGCCAGCAGTGTACTAGCGGGAGGGCAGAACACCGGGGAGCTGTTTTTT. Protein: CASSVLAGGQNTGELFF.

The chain employs TRBV7-9 and TRBJ2-1, with D possibly being TRBD1 (5 bases). Germline CDR1 is SEHNR and CDR2 is FQNEAQ (reference sequence). V was shortened by 3 bases and J by 9 bases, with 15 bases between the two germline ends. CDR3 size: 14 residues. CDR3 residues: CASSLTAPLGEQFF. The CDR3 DNA is TGTGCCAGCAGCTTGACAGCCCCTCTGGGTGAGCAGTTCTTC.

As DNA, the CDR3 is TGTGCCAGCAGCGTAGGAACCGCTGGGACAGGGGAAAAAGAGACCCAGTACTTC. The encoded protein is CASSVGTAGTGEKETQYF. J is TRBJ2-5 and V is TRBV9, with 10 bases matching TRBD1. Germline V gene lookup returns CDR1 SGDLS and CDR2 YYNGEE. The ends lost 0 bases at V and 3 bases at J; junction bases unmatched: 11. This CDR3 spans 18 amino acids.

The chain has TRBV5-1 and TRBJ2-7, with 9 bases matching TRBD2. V shed 8 bases, J shed 0 bases, and the junction held 3 bases outside the gene matches. This CDR3 is 13 amino acids long. Per the germline V gene, CDR1 is SGHRS and CDR2 is YFSETQ. CDR3 amino acids: CASSGRTSYEQYF. The CDR3 DNA reads TGCGCCAGTAGCGGGAGAACCTCCTACGAGCAGTACTTC.

A few counts support this clonotype. CDR3: CSAKVVGAYNEQFF. The DNA of the CDR3 is TGCAGTGCTAAGGTGGTCGGGGCCTACAATGAGCAGTTCTTC. This chain connects TRBV20-1 to TRBJ2-1; TRBD2 might be the D (5 bases). Trimming pared 4 bases from V and 2 bases from J, leaving 12 bases between. Per germline, CDR1 DFQATT and CDR2 SNEGSKA (reference sequence). CDR3 length equals 14 residues.

The CDR3 loop is CASSGQGMKTDTQYF. CDR3 DNA sequence: TGTGCCAGCAGTGGCCAGGGAATGAAGACAGATACGCAGTATTTT. The gene calls are TRBV6-1 and TRBJ2-3; D may be TRBD1 (5 bases). V was cut by 4 bases and J by 3 bases, with 14 bases left in between. The CDR3 length is 15 residues. Germline CDR1 reads MNHNS; CDR2 reads SASEGT.

This clonotype was seen a handful of times. The chain recombines TRBV10-3 with TRBJ2-7, with 10 bases aligning to TRBD2. This CDR3 contains 14 residues. J was trimmed by 6 bases and V by 4 bases; bases with no gene match: 6. From germline, CDR1 is ENHRY and CDR2 SYGVKD. The CDR3 spells CAISGQREGFEQYF. For the CDR3, the DNA is TGTGCCATCAGTGGGCAGCGGGAGGGATTCGAGCAGTACTTC.

The chain links TRBV5-1 to TRBJ2-5; 9 bases align to TRBD1. The length of the CDR3 is 14 residues. Unmatched junction bases numbered 12, after V lost 4 bases and J lost 11 bases. Germline V gives CDR1 SGHRS, CDR2 YFSETQ. CDR3: CASSTDRGRGEQYF. The CDR3 bases are TGCGCCAGCAGCACGGACAGGGGAAGGGGGGAGCAGTACTTC.

The V gene is TRBV29-1, the J gene TRBJ1-2; no clear D. The CDR3 is 11 residues long. V lost 7 bases to trimming and J lost 3 bases, with 9 bases between them. In germline, CDR1 is SQVTM, CDR2 ANQGSEA. The CDR3 loop reads CSGIQDYGYTF. In DNA form, the CDR3 reads TGCAGCGGTATCCAGGACTATGGCTACACCTTC. The variable domain in full, completed from reference TRBV29-1 and TRBJ1-2, reads SAVISQKPSRDICQRGTSLTIQCQVDSQVTMMFWYRQQPGQSLTLIATANQGSEATYESGFVIDKFPISRPNLTFSTLTVSNMSPEDSSIYLCSGIQDYGYTFGSGTRLTVV.

This clonotype was observed a few times. The chain couples TRBV9 to TRBJ2-1; the match to TRBD2 covers 9 bases. Germline assignment: CDR1 SGDLS and CDR2 YYNGEE. The CDR3 runs 16 residues. J gave up 4 bases and V 0 bases, and 5 bases lay outside the gene matches. The CDR3 DNA is TGTGCCAGCAGCGTAGGGGCTAGCGGGAAATACAATGAGCAGTTCTTC. This encodes CASSVGASGKYNEQFF.

V and J are TRBV9 and TRBJ2-1; D is possibly TRBD1 (6 bases). Germline V CDR1 and CDR2: SGDLS, YYNGEE. V lost 3 bases and J lost 10, with 17 bases in between. The CDR3 loop spans 14 amino acids. The CDR3 is CASSASLVGAEQFF. The CDR3 DNA reads as TGTGCCAGCAGCGCCTCCTTGGTGGGGGCCGAGCAGTTCTTC.

V usage is TRBV28 and J usage is TRBJ2-5, with D maybe TRBD1 (5 bases). CDR3 size: 13 residues. CDR1 and CDR2 (germline): MDHEN, SYDVKM. V was pared by 2 bases and J by 5 bases, with 9 bases between. CDR3 in DNA: TGTGCCAGCAGTTTAAGGGGTGTGGAGACCCAGTACTTC. Translation gives CASSLRGVETQYF.

This sequence joins TRBV29-1 and TRBJ2-3; TRBD2 matches 10 bases. With 3 bases clipped from V and 5 bases from J, the junction kept 8 bases outside the gene matches. CDR3 size: 15 residues. The germline gives CDR1 SQVTM, CDR2 ANQGSEA. In DNA form, the CDR3 reads TGCAGCGTTGACGGTCTAGCGGGAGATATAGATACGCAGTATTTT. Translation: CSVDGLAGDIDTQYF.

The chain is built from TRBV28 and TRBJ2-7, with a weak D call TRBD1 (6 bases). The CDR3 length is 14 residues. Germline-derived CDR1 and CDR2 are MDHEN and SYDVKM. Trimming shortened V by 5 bases and J by 3 bases, and 14 bases separated the two germline ends. CDR3 protein: CASSPPDSYYEQYF. The CDR3, as DNA: TGTGCCAGCAGTCCTCCGGACAGCTACTACGAGCAGTACTTC.

This clonotype was found a few times. The genes are TRBV10-3 and TRBJ2-5, with 7 bases lining up with TRBD1. The CDR3 totals 13 residues. Trimming cost V 4 bases and J 5 bases; bases outside gene matches: 4. The V gene's germline CDR1 is ENHRY and CDR2 SYGVKD. CDR3 residues: CAISAGQRETQYF. CDR3 DNA: TGTGCCATCAGTGCGGGACAGAGGGAGACCCAGTACTTC.